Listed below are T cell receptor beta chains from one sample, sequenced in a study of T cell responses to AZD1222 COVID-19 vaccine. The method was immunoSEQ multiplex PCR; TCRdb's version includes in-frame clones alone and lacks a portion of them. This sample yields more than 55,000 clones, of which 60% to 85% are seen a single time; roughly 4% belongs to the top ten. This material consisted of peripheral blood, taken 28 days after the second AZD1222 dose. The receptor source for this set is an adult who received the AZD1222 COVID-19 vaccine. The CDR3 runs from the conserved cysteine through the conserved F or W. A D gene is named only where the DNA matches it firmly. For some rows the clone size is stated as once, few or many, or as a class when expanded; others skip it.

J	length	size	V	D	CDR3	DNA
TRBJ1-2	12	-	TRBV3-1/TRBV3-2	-	CASSRANYGYTF	TGTGCCAGCAGCCGCGCTAACTATGGCTACACCTTC
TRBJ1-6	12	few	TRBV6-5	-	CASSQRDSPLHF	TGTGCCAGCAGTCAGAGGGATTCACCCCTCCACTTT
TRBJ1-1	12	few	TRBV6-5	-	CASTDGNTEAFF	TGTGCCAGCACGGACGGGAACACTGAAGCTTTCTTT
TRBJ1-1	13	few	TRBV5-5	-	CASSFFTNTEAFF	TGTGCCAGCAGCTTTTTCACGAACACTGAAGCTTTCTTT
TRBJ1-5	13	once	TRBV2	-	CASSESAYQPQHF	TGTGCCAGCAGTGAATCGGCATATCAGCCCCAGCATTTT
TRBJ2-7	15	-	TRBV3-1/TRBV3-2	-	CASSLREPGAYEQYF	TGTGCCAGCAGCTTACGTGAGCCCGGAGCCTACGAGCAGTACTTC
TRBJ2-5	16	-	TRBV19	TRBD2	CASSTAALAGMETQYF	TGTGCCAGTAGTACAGCAGCTCTAGCGGGGATGGAGACCCAGTACTTC
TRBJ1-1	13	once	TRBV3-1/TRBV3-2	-	CASSSLGSTEAFF	TGTGCCAGCAGCTCTTTGGGGAGCACTGAAGCTTTCTTT
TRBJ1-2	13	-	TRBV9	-	CASSPQRSYGYTF	TGTGCCAGCAGCCCCCAGCGGAGCTATGGCTACACCTTC
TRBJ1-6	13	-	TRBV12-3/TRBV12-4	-	CASSLPPNSPLHF	TGTGCCAGCAGTTTACCACCGAATTCACCCCTCCACTTT
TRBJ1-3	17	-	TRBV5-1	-	CASSLGGTGSSGNTIYF	TGCGCCAGCAGCTTGGGTGGAACGGGGAGCTCTGGAAACACCATATATTTT
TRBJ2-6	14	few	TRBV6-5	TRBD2	CASAGGAGANVLTF	TGTGCCTCGGCGGGGGGCGCTGGGGCCAACGTCCTGACTTTC
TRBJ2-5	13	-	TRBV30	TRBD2	CARSGGVRETQYF	TGTGCCAGAAGCGGGGGGGTTCGAGAGACCCAGTACTTC
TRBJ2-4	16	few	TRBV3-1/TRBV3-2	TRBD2	CASSQSVAGGRNIQYF	TGTGCCAGCAGCCAATCAGTAGCGGGGGGGCGTAACATTCAGTACTTC
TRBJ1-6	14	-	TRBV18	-	CASSPSDSLSPLHF	TGTGCCAGCTCACCAAGTGACAGTCTCTCACCCCTCCACTTT
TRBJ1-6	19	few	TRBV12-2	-	CASRLAYSPSLSYNSPLHF	TGTGCAAGTCGCTTAGCCTACTCTCCCAGTTTGAGCTATAATTCACCCCTCCACTTT
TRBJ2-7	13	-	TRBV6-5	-	CATSGTSGGEQYF	TGTGCCACCTCCGGGACATCGGGCGGTGAGCAGTACTTC
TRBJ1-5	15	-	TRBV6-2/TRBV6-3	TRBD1	CASSPGTGTKRAQHF	TGTGCCAGCAGCCCGGGGACAGGGACCAAGAGGGCCCAGCATTTT
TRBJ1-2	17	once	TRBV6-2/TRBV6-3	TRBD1	CASSQTLGQGAGYGYTF	TGTGCCAGCAGTCAAACTCTGGGACAGGGGGCCGGGTATGGCTACACCTTC
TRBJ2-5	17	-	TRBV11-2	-	CASSLPTARDLQETQYF	TGTGCCAGCAGCTTACCAACCGCCCGGGACTTACAAGAGACCCAGTACTTC
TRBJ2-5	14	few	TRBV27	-	CASSLDRYTATEYF	TGTGCCAGCAGTCTCGACCGTTATACAGCCACCGAGTACTTC
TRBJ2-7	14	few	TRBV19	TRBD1	CASSLGQGSYEQYF	TGTGCCAGTAGTCTCGGACAGGGATCCTACGAGCAGTACTTC
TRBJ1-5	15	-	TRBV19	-	CASLIGHDPYQPQHF	TGTGCCAGTCTAATCGGACACGACCCTTATCAGCCCCAGCATTTT
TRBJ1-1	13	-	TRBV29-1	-	CSVEQGRETEAFF	TGCAGCGTTGAACAGGGCCGGGAGACTGAAGCTTTCTTT
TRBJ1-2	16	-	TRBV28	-	CASSDGNRALNYGYTF	TGTGCCAGCTCGGACGGGAACAGGGCACTCAACTATGGCTACACCTTC